What follows are 27 T cell receptor beta chains derived from one specimen sequenced in a study of blood T cell repertoires in COVID-19. The assay was immunoSEQ multiplex PCR, and TCRdb's table has in-frame clones only and misses some. This repertoire shows under 450,000 clones, around four fifths found once; its top ten account for 5.1%. The sequenced material came from PBMCs or T cells enriched from blood (not recorded which). These receptors were collected from a woman aged 45-60 years who had recovered from COVID-19.

J is TRBJ2-1 and V is TRBV4-2, with 9 bases aligning to TRBD2. Germline V gives CDR1 LGHNA, CDR2 YNFKEQ. The CDR3 totals 16 residues. The V and J ends lost 0 bases and 4 bases, in that order; junction bases with no gene match: 4. For the CDR3, the DNA is TGTGCCAGCAGCCAAGAGACCAGCGGGGGGTACAATGAGCAGTTCTTC. Protein product: CASSQETSGGYNEQFF.

The chain carries TRBV5-1 and TRBJ2-1; 11 bases fit TRBD2. CDR1 and CDR2 from the germline V gene are SGHRS and YFSETQ. The trim removed 0 bases at V and 5 bases at J, leaving 4 bases unmatched. The CDR3 is made up of 16 amino acids. CDR3 in amino acids: CASSLGLAGGDNEQFF. The CDR3 nucleotides read TGCGCCAGCAGCTTGGGGTTAGCGGGAGGGGACAATGAGCAGTTCTTC. The full variable domain, with the rest looked up from reference TRBV5-1 and TRBJ2-1, is KAGVTQTPRYLIKTRGQQVTLSCSPISGHRSVSWYQQTPGQGLQFLFEYFSETQRNKGNFPGRFSGRQFSNSRSEMNVSTLELGDSALYLCASSLGLAGGDNEQFFGPGTRLTVL.

This clone has ten or more counts. V and J are TRBV3-1 (or the pseudogene TRBV3-2) and TRBJ1-2, with D unresolved. Germline V gene data show CDR1 as LGHDT and CDR2 as YNNKEL (reference sequence). V lost 3 bases to trimming and J lost 8 bases, with 7 bases between them. This CDR3 is built from 11 residues. The CDR3: CASSHPGGYTF. As DNA, the CDR3 is TGTGCCAGCAGCCATCCTGGCGGCTACACCTTC.

The chain employs TRBV4-2 and TRBJ2-2; 8 positions agree with TRBD2. CDR3 length equals 18 residues. From germline, CDR1 is LGHNA and CDR2 YNFKEQ. Losses at the gene ends were 0 bases for V and 6 bases for J; bases not matched to a gene: 12. CDR3 nucleotide sequence: TGTGCCAGCAGCCAAGAAGGTAACAGCGGGGGAGGTCCCGGGGAGCTGTTTTTT. This encodes CASSQEGNSGGGPGELFF.

The chain uses TRBV30 and TRBJ1-1, with TRBD1 matching 11 bases. The CDR3 has 14 residues. V lost 0 bases and J lost 8; bases outside the gene matches: 5. Looked up from germline, CDR1 is GTSNPN and CDR2 is SVGIG (reference sequence). The DNA of the CDR3 is TGTGCCTGGAGTGTATCCGGGACAGGGGGAGAAGCTTTCTTT. This sequence encodes CAWSVSGTGGEAFF.

This clone showed up just once. This chain uses TRBV27 with TRBJ2-7, with 8 nucleotides matching TRBD1. J gave up 7 bases and V 5 bases, and 16 bases lay outside the gene matches. This CDR3 region has 16 residues. Per the germline V gene, CDR1 is MNHEY and CDR2 is SMNVEV (reference sequence). CDR3 protein: CASSLAPGQAFVEQYF. In DNA, the CDR3 is TGTGCCAGCAGTCTAGCCCCGGGACAGGCATTCGTTGAGCAGTACTTC.

The rearrangement joins TRBV5-4 to TRBJ2-2; 8 bases fit TRBD2. The CDR3 extends over 16 amino acids. The J segment lost 6 bases and the V segment lost 0 bases, leaving 7 bases of the junction unmatched. The germline gives CDR1 SGHNT, CDR2 YYREEE (reference sequence). The CDR3 region is CASSLVRGLGAGELFF. The CDR3 DNA reads as TGTGCCAGCAGCTTGGTTCGGGGACTAGGCGCCGGGGAGCTGTTTTTT.

The V gene is TRBV27, the J gene TRBJ2-7, with 11 bases matching TRBD1. CDR3 length: 14 residues. Germline CDR1 reads MNHEY; CDR2 reads SMNVEV (reference sequence). Trimming at V came to 6 bases and at J to 3 bases, leaving 4 bases not matched to a gene. The CDR3 nucleotides are TGTGCCAGCAGCACCGGGACAGGGGGCTACGAGCAGTACTTC. Its protein product is CASSTGTGGYEQYF.

This clone showed up just a few times. The genes are TRBV3-1 (or the pseudogene TRBV3-2) and TRBJ1-1, with TRBD1 matching 8 bases. CDR3 length: 13 residues. The V and J ends lost 5 bases and 6 bases, in that order; junction bases with no gene match: 5. CDR1 is LGHDT, CDR2 YNNKEL, per germline (reference sequence). The CDR3 loop is CASSKGQGPEAFF. In DNA form, the CDR3 reads TGTGCCAGCAGCAAAGGACAGGGCCCTGAAGCTTTCTTT.

This clone was seen a single time. This rearrangement joins TRBV4-2 to TRBJ1-6, with 7 bases identical to TRBD1. The germline V gene encodes CDR1 LGHNA and CDR2 YNFKEQ. The CDR3 contains 17 residues. Germline trimming cut 4 bases from V and 3 bases from J; bases unmatched to any gene: 9. The chain's CDR3 is CASSPQTGTDYNSPLHF. The CDR3, as DNA: TGTGCCAGCAGCCCCCAGACGGGGACAGACTATAATTCACCCCTCCACTTT.

In this sample, this clone turned up once. The chain combines TRBV5-6 with TRBJ1-2; perhaps TRBD1 as D (6 bases). Germline lookup yields CDR1 SGHDT and CDR2 YYEEEE. The length of the CDR3 is 16 residues. Trimming pared 2 bases from V and 4 bases from J, leaving 18 bases between. The CDR3 DNA sequence: TGTGCCAGCAGCTTAGCACGGGACAACATTCTCTATGGCTACACCTTC. Translated: CASSLARDNILYGYTF. The full variable domain, rest sourced from reference TRBV5-6 and TRBJ1-2, is DAGVTQSPTHLIKTRGQQVTLRCSPKSGHDTVSWYQQALGQGPQFIFQYYEEEERQRGNFPDRFSGHQFPNYSSELNVNALLLGDSALYLCASSLARDNILYGYTFGSGTRLTVV.

The genes are TRBV3-1 (or the pseudogene TRBV3-2) and TRBJ2-1; D perhaps matches TRBD2 (6 bases). The CDR3 sequence is 12 residues long. The ends were cut back, 4 bases at V and 9 bases at J, with 10 bases in the middle. Germline V gene data show CDR1 as LGHDT and CDR2 as YNNKEL (reference sequence). CDR3 sequence: CASSLAGTEQFF. The DNA for the CDR3 is TGTGCCAGCAGCCTGGCGGGAACTGAGCAGTTCTTC.

The rearrangement uses TRBV11-2 and TRBJ1-2, with 7 bases matching TRBD1. CDR1 SGHAT and CDR2 FQNNGV come from the germline V gene. V trimming: 5 bases; J trimming: 2 bases; junction bases outside the gene matches: 14. The CDR3 runs 17 residues. The CDR3 coding sequence is TGTGCCAGCAGCCACCGGGACAGCAGAGCAGCGAACTATGGCTACACCTTC. Encoded protein: CASSHRDSRAANYGYTF.

The chain carries TRBV15 and TRBJ1-5, with unresolved D. With 3 bases removed from V and 4 bases from J, the gap between germline ends came to 10 bases. Germline CDR1 reads LNHNV; CDR2 reads YYDKDF (reference sequence). The CDR3 has 14 residues. The CDR3 here is CATSRTTDNQPQHF. DNA for the CDR3: TGTGCCACCAGCAGGACAACAGATAATCAGCCCCAGCATTTT.

The chain joins TRBV7-9 to TRBJ2-7, with D perhaps TRBD2 (6 bases). The CDR3 runs 14 residues. V lost 5 bases, J lost 0 bases, and 11 bases lay in between. Germline CDR1 is SEHNR and CDR2 is FQNEAQ (reference sequence). CDR3 region: CASSTGGTSYEQYF. In nucleotides, the CDR3 is TGTGCCAGCAGCACCGGGGGAACCTCCTACGAGCAGTACTTC.

This clone was observed a single time. The J gene is TRBJ2-5, the V gene TRBV5-1, with 9 bases lining up with TRBD2. Germline V gene sequence: CDR1 SGHRS, CDR2 YFSETQ. This CDR3 region has 15 residues. The J segment lost 6 bases and the V segment lost 0 bases, leaving 6 bases of the junction unmatched. The DNA of the CDR3 is TGCGCCAGCAGCTTGGCCGGGACTAGCCTGCAGACCCAGTACTTC. Amino acids: CASSLAGTSLQTQYF.

The genes are TRBV5-1 and TRBJ1-2; 9 bases map to TRBD1. V lost 0 bases and J lost 4; bases outside the gene matches: 1. CDR3 length: 14 amino acids. Germline V gene sequence: CDR1 SGHRS, CDR2 YFSETQ. CDR3 amino acids: CASSLGDRVYGYTF. The CDR3 DNA reads as TGCGCCAGCAGCTTGGGGGACAGGGTCTATGGCTACACCTTC.

The gene calls are TRBV19 and TRBJ1-5; D is perhaps TRBD1 (5 bases). CDR3 length: 14 residues. Germline assignment: CDR1 LNHDA and CDR2 SQIVND (reference sequence). V lost 5 bases, J lost 2 bases, and 10 bases lay in between. The CDR3 region is CASSPGRGNQPQHF. The CDR3 nucleotides are TGTGCCAGTAGTCCGGGCAGGGGCAATCAGCCCCAGCATTTT.

The gene calls are TRBV27 and TRBJ1-1; 8 nucleotides match TRBD1. CDR1 and CDR2 from the germline V gene are MNHEY and SMNVEV (reference sequence). Trimming cost V 4 bases and J 4 bases; bases outside gene matches: 8. The CDR3 has 15 residues. The CDR3 region is CASSYLDRVGTEAFF. CDR3 nucleotides: TGTGCCAGCAGTTACTTGGACAGGGTAGGCACTGAAGCTTTCTTT.

The J gene is TRBJ2-3, the V gene TRBV5-6, with D perhaps TRBD1 (8 bases). Trimming removed 0 bases from V and 3 bases from J, with 20 bases in between. CDR3 length: 18 residues. Germline V CDR1 and CDR2: SGHDT, YYEEEE. In DNA form, the CDR3 reads TGTGCCAGCAGCTTGGACCCGAGGACAGGGCGGGAGACAGATACGCAGTATTTT. This codes for CASSLDPRTGRETDTQYF.

The rearrangement joins TRBV4-2 to TRBJ2-5; TRBD2 agrees at 12 bases. Germline assignment: CDR1 LGHNA and CDR2 YNFKEQ. Germline trimming cut 1 base from V and 7 bases from J; bases unmatched to any gene: 16. The length of the CDR3 is 19 residues. The CDR3 protein is CASSQVGRTSGALLGTQYF. CDR3 DNA: TGTGCCAGCAGCCAAGTGGGGCGGACTAGCGGGGCCCTGTTGGGGACCCAGTACTTC.

The DNA for the CDR3 is TGTGCCAGCAGCTTCAGAGAGCGGGGGGGGGCAGATACGCAGTATTTT. This sequence encodes CASSFRERGGADTQYF. V is TRBV7-3 and J is TRBJ2-3; TRBD2 aligns across 10 bases. Trimming at V came to 3 bases and at J to 4 bases, leaving 7 bases not matched to a gene. There are 16 residues in the CDR3. The germline V gene encodes CDR1 SGHTA and CDR2 FQGTGA.

There are a few counts of this clone. This chain connects TRBV7-9 to TRBJ1-5, with a possible D match to TRBD1 (5 bases). Germline V gene lookup returns CDR1 SEHNR and CDR2 FQNEAQ (reference sequence). With 1 base removed from V and 11 bases from J, the gap between germline ends came to 12 bases. This CDR3 has 13 residues. CDR3 DNA sequence: TGTGCCAGCAGCTTAGGGCTCGGAGGGGCCCAGCATTTT. Encoded protein: CASSLGLGGAQHF.

The rearrangement links TRBV4-3 to TRBJ1-3, with 9 bases lining up with TRBD1. The CDR3 runs to 16 residues. V lost 2 bases, J lost 4 bases, and 6 bases stayed unmatched. The germline V gene has CDR1 LGHNA and CDR2 YSLEER. The CDR3 here is CASSQYKQGAGNTIYF. The CDR3 DNA is TGCGCCAGCAGCCAATATAAACAGGGGGCGGGAAACACCATATATTTT.

CDR3 DNA sequence: TGCAGCGCTAGTGACACTTTCAATCAGCCCCAGCATTTT. This sequence encodes CSASDTFNQPQHF. The chain uses TRBV29-1 and TRBJ1-5; D remains unclear. The CDR3 extends over 13 amino acids. Germline CDR1 is SQVTM and CDR2 is ANQGSEA. V dropped 7 bases and J dropped 3 bases, with 13 bases sitting between them.

On this clone: Other nucleotide sequences in the sample specify the same CDR3. The chain employs TRBV19 and TRBJ1-2, with 7 bases identical to TRBD1. The CDR3 runs to 13 residues. Germline CDR1 and CDR2: LNHDA and SQIVND (reference sequence). The junction had 6 bases not matched to a gene; V was cut back by 6 bases and J by 5 bases. CDR3 DNA: TGTGCCAGTAGCCCGACAGGGCCGTATGGCTACACCTTC. This sequence encodes CASSPTGPYGYTF.

CDR3 amino acids: CASSLQGIGGYTF. DNA for the CDR3: TGTGCCAGCAGTTTGCAGGGAATAGGTGGCTACACCTTC. This chain joins TRBV27 and TRBJ1-2, with D perhaps TRBD1 (5 bases). V was pared by 3 bases and J by 7 bases, with 12 bases between. Germline CDR1 is MNHEY and CDR2 is SMNVEV (reference sequence). This CDR3 is built from 13 residues.